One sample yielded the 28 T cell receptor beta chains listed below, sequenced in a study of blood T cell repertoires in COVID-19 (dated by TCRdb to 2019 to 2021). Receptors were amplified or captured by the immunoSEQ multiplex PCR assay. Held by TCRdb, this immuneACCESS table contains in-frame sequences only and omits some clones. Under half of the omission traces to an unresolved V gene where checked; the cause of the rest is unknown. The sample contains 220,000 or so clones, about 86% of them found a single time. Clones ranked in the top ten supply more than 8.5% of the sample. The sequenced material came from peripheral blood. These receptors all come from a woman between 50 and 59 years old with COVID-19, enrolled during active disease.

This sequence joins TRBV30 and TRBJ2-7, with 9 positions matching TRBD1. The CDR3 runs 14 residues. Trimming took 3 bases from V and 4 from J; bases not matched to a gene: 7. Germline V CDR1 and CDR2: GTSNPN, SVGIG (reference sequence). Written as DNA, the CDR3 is TGTGCCTGGAGCCCCGGGACAGGGCGTTACGAGCAGTACGTC. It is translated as CAWSPGTGRYEQYV.

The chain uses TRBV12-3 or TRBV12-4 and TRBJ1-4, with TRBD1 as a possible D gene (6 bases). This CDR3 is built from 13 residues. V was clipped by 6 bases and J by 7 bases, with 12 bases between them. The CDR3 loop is CASSRTAGEKLFF. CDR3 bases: TGTGCCAGCAGCCGGACAGCAGGTGAAAAACTGTTTTTT.

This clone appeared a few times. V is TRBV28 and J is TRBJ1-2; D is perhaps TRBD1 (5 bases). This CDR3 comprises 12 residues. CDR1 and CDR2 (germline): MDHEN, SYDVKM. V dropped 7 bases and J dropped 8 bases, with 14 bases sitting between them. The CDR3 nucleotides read TGTGCCAGCACCCCCCCAGGGTCCGGCTACACCTTC. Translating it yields CASTPPGSGYTF.

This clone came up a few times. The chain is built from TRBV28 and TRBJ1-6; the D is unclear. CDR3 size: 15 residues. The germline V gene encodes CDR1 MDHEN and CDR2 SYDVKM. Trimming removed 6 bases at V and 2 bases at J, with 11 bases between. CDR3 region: CASSDGVTYNSPLHF. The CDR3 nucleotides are TGTGCCAGCAGCGACGGGGTAACCTATAATTCACCCCTCCACTTT.

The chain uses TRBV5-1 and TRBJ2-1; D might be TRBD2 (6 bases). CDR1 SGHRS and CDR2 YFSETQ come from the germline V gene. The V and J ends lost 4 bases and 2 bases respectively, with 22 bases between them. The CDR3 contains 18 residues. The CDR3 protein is CASSHSYTGSGPYNEQFF. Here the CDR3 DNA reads TGCGCCAGCAGCCATTCTTATACAGGAAGCGGGCCCTACAATGAGCAGTTCTTC.

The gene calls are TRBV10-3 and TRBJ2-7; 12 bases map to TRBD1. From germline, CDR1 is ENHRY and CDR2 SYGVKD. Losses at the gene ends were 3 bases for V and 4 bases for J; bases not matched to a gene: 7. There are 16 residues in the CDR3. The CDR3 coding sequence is TGTGCCATCAGTGATGCGAGGGACAGGGGGCAATACGAGCAGTACGTC. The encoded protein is CAISDARDRGQYEQYV.

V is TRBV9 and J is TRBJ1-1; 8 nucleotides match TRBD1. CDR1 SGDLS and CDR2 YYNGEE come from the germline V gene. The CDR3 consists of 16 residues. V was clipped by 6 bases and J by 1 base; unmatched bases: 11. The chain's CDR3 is CASKGGAGGKNTEAFF. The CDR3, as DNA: TGTGCCAGCAAAGGTGGGGCAGGGGGCAAGAACACTGAAGCTTTCTTT.

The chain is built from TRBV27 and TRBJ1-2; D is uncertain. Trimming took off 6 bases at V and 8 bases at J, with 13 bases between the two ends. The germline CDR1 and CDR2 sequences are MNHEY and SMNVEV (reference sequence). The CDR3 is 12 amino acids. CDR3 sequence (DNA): TGTGCCAGCAGAACCGGAGGTCGGGGCTACACCTTC. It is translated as CASRTGGRGYTF.

CDR3 nucleotides: TGTGCCAGCAGCTTTGCGGGGGCGCCCGGCTACACCTTC. This sequence encodes CASSFAGAPGYTF. The rearrangement links TRBV5-6 to TRBJ1-2, with a tentative D call TRBD1 (6 bases). Trimming shortened V by 2 bases and J by 8 bases, and 13 bases separated the two germline ends. CDR1 and CDR2 from the germline V gene are SGHDT and YYEEEE. CDR3 length: 13 amino acids.

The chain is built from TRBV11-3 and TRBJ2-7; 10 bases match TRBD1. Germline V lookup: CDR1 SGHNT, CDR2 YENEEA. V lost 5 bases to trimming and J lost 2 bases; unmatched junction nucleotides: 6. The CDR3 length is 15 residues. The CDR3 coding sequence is TGTGCCAGCAGCCCCCCCGGGACAGGGGCCTACGAGCAGTACTTC. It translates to CASSPPGTGAYEQYF.

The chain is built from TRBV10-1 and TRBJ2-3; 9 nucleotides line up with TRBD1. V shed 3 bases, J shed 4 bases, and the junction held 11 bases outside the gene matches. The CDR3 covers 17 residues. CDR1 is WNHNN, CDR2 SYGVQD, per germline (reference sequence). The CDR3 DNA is TGCGCCAGCAGTGATCCTAGGCCGGGACAGGGTCCAGATACGCAGTATTTT. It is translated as CASSDPRPGQGPDTQYF.

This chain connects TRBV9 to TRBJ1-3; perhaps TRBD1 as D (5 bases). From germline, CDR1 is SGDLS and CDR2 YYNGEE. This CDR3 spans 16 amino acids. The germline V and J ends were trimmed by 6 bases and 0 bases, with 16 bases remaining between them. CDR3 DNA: TGTGCCAGCACTCCCGGGGGTCTGAGCTCTGGAAACACCATATATTTT. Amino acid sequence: CASTPGGLSSGNTIYF. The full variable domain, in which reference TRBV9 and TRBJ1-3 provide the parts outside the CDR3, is DSGVTQTPKHLITATGQRVTLRCSPRSGDLSVYWYQQSLDQGLQFLIQYYNGEERAKGNILERFSAQQFPDLHSELNLSSLELGDSALYFCASTPGGLSSGNTIYFGEGSWLTVV.

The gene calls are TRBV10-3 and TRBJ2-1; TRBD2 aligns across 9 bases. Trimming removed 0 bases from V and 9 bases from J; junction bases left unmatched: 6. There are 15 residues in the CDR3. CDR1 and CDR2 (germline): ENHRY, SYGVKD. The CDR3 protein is CAISESRGGSGEQFF. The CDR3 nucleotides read TGTGCCATCAGTGAGTCGCGGGGGGGCTCGGGTGAGCAGTTCTTC.

The CDR3 DNA reads as TGTGCCAGCAGCCAAGATGTCGGGACTGAAGCTTTCTTT. Protein product: CASSQDVGTEAFF. V gene TRBV3-1 (or the pseudogene TRBV3-2) combines with J gene TRBJ1-1, with no clear D. Trimming took 0 bases from V and 5 from J, leaving 7 bases between them. The germline CDR1 and CDR2 sequences are LGHDT and YNNKEL (reference sequence). The CDR3 sequence is 13 residues long.

The CDR3 region is CASSQSTGDSPLHF. CDR3 DNA sequence: TGCGCCAGCAGCCAATCTACAGGAGATTCACCCCTCCACTTT. The V and J genes are TRBV5-1 and TRBJ1-6, with D tentatively TRBD1 (5 bases). Between the trimmed V and J ends, which lost 4 bases and 8 bases, there was a span of 13 bases. This CDR3 has 14 amino acids. Germline V gene sequence: CDR1 SGHRS, CDR2 YFSETQ.

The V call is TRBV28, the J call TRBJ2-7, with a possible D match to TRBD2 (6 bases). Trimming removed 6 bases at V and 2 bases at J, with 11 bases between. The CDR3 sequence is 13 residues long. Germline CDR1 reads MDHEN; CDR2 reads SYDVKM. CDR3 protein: CASREGGTYEQYV. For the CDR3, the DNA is TGTGCCAGCAGGGAGGGCGGAACCTACGAGCAGTACGTC.

The CDR3 is CASSFGGLREELFF. CDR3 sequence (DNA): TGTGCCAGCAGTTTCGGGGGGTTACGCGAGGAGCTGTTTTTT. This rearrangement joins TRBV28 to TRBJ2-2, with 7 positions matching TRBD2. CDR3 length: 14 amino acids. Trimming at V came to 3 bases and at J to 10 bases, leaving 8 bases not matched to a gene. In germline, CDR1 is MDHEN, CDR2 SYDVKM.

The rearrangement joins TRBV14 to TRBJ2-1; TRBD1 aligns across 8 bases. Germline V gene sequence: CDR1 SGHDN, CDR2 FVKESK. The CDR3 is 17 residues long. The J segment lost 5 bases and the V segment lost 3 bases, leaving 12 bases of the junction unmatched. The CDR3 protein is CASSQLGQGTLDNEQFF. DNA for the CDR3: TGTGCCAGCAGCCAGCTAGGACAGGGAACCCTAGACAATGAGCAGTTCTTC.

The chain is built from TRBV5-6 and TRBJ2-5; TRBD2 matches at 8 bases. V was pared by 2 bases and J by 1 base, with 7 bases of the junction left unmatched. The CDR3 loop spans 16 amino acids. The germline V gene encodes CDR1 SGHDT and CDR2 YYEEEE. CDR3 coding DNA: TGTGCCAGCAGCTTAGCGGGAGTAGTTCTCCAAGAGACCCAGTACTTC. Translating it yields CASSLAGVVLQETQYF.

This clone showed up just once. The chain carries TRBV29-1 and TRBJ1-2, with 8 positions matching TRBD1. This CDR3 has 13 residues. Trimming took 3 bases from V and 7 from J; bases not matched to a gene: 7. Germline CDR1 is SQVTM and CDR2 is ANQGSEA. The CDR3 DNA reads TGCAGCGTTGAGGATCAGGGGGCGTTTGGCTACACCTTC. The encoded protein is CSVEDQGAFGYTF.

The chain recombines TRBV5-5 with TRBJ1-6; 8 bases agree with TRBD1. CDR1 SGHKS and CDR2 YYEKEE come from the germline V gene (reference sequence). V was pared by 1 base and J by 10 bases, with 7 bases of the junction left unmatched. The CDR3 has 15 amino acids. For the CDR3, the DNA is TGTGCCAGCAGCTTGAGGGGACAGGTTGAGTCACCCCTCCACTTT. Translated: CASSLRGQVESPLHF.

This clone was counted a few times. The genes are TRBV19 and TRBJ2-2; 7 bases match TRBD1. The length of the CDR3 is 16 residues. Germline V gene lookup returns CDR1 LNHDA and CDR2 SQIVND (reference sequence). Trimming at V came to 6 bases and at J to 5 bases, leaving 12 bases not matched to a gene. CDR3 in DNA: TGTGCCAGTAGACCTCAGAGACAGGGAAGAACCGGGGAGCTGTTTTTT. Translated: CASRPQRQGRTGELFF.

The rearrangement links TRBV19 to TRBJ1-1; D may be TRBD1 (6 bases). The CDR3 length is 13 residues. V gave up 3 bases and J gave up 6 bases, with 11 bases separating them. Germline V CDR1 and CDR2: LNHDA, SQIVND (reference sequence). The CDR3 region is CASSIGTSSEAFF. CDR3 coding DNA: TGTGCCAGTAGTATTGGGACATCCTCTGAAGCTTTCTTT.

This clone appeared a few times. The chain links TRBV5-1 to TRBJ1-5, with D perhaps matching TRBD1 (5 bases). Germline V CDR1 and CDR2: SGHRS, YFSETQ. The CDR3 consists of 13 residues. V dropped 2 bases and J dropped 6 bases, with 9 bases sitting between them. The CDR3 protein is CASSFGRGQPQHF. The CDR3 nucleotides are TGCGCCAGCAGCTTTGGGAGGGGTCAGCCCCAGCATTTT.

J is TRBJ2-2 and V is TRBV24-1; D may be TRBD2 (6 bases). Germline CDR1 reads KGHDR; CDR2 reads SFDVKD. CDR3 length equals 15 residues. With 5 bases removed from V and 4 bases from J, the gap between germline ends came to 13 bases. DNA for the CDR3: TGTGCCACCAGTGTGGGGACTCAGAGCACCGGGGAGCTGTTTTTT. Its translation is CATSVGTQSTGELFF.

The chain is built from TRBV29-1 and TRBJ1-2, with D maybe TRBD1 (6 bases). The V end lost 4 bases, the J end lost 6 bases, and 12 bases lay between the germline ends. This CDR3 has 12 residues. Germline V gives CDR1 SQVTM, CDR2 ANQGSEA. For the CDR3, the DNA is TGCAGCGTTGTGGAACAGGGACATGGCTACACCTTC. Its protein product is CSVVEQGHGYTF.

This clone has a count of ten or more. In DNA, the CDR3 is TGTGCCAGCACCCTAGATCGGAGGGGCTACACCTTC. Amino acid sequence: CASTLDRRGYTF. V usage is TRBV6-6 and J usage is TRBJ1-2; no clear D. Germline V gene lookup returns CDR1 MNHNY and CDR2 SVGAGI (reference sequence). The V gene lost 7 bases and the J gene lost 8 bases, with 14 bases spanning the gap. This CDR3 is 12 amino acids long.

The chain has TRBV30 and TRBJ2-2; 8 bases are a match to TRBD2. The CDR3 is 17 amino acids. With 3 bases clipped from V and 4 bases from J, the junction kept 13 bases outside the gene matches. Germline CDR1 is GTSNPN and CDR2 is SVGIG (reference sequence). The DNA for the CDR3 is TGTGCCTGGAGAGGGACCCGGGGGGGCCGTGGCACCGGGGAGCTGTTTTTT. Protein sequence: CAWRGTRGGRGTGELFF.